Shown below are 15 T cell receptor beta chains from a single sample sequenced in a study of shared clonotypes between healthy human individuals (dated by TCRdb to 2020 to 2021). Library preparation was by the immunoSEQ multiplex PCR assay. In TCRdb, the immuneACCESS table is reduced to in-frame sequences with V and J assigned. These tables do not hold every clone; where another copy was compared, an unresolved V gene accounts for under half, and the others remain unexplained. The sample yields roughly 1,000,000 clones; approximately 78% were counted once. The leading ten clones occupy 0.4% to 0.55% of the sample. The sequenced material came from memory CD4+ T cells from PBMCs. The meaning of the sample's cell subset or site label: CD45RA-negative fraction. The receptors shown here come from a man in his late teens or twenties in good health. Some clones in this sample may be carry-over from other donors' samples.

V usage is TRBV2 and J usage is TRBJ2-7, with 7 nucleotides matching TRBD2. V shed 7 bases, J shed 5 bases, and the junction held 8 bases outside the gene matches. The germline CDR1 and CDR2 sequences are SNHLY and FYNNEI. The CDR3 sequence is 13 residues long. The CDR3 protein is CASTLGTTHEQYF. DNA for the CDR3: TGTGCCAGCACCCTGGGGACTACACACGAGCAGTACTTC.

V and J are TRBV10-3 and TRBJ2-5; 15 bases are a match to TRBD2. Germline-derived CDR1 and CDR2 are ENHRY and SYGVKD. This CDR3 region has 16 residues. The J segment lost 5 bases and the V segment lost 4 bases, leaving 5 bases of the junction unmatched. The CDR3 DNA follows: TGTGCCATCAGTGGGACTAGCGGGAGGGCCGGGGAGACCCAGTACTTC. This codes for CAISGTSGRAGETQYF.

As regards this clone: The sample carries other DNA sequences with the same CDR3. This chain joins TRBV14 and TRBJ1-1; D might be TRBD1 (5 bases). Germline CDR1 is SGHDN and CDR2 is FVKESK. CDR3 length equals 15 residues. Trimming took 3 bases from V and 1 from J, leaving 12 bases between them. CDR3 protein: CASSQVPGRNTEAFF. CDR3 coding DNA: TGTGCCAGCAGCCAGGTGCCAGGGAGGAACACTGAAGCTTTCTTT.

This clone was detected ten times or more. The chain is built from TRBV2 and TRBJ2-1; D not certain. Germline CDR1 is SNHLY and CDR2 is FYNNEI. The CDR3 totals 14 residues. V lost 1 base to trimming and J lost 4 bases, with 8 bases between them. The CDR3 is CASSEDGGYNEQFF. CDR3 in DNA: TGTGCCAGCAGTGAAGACGGCGGTTACAATGAGCAGTTCTTC. Full variable domain (outside the CDR3, taken from reference TRBV2 and TRBJ2-1): EPEVTQTPSHQVTQMGQEVILRCVPISNHLYFYWYRQILGQKVEFLVSFYNNEISEKSEIFDDQFSVERPDGSNFTLKIRSTKLEDSAMYFCASSEDGGYNEQFFGPGTRLTVL.

The J gene is TRBJ2-5, the V gene TRBV28; D remains ambiguous. Germline lookup yields CDR1 MDHEN and CDR2 SYDVKM. The V end lost 5 bases, the J end lost 4 bases, and 8 bases lay between the germline ends. The CDR3 spans 12 residues. The CDR3 protein is CASSAYGETQYF. The CDR3 region has the DNA TGTGCCAGCAGTGCCTATGGAGAGACCCAGTACTTC.

As for this clone: This could be a read error, since a much larger clone is one nucleotide away. The identical CDR3 is also encoded by other nucleotide sequences in the sample. The CDR3 DNA reads as TGTGCCAGCAGCGTAGTCGATAACTATGGCTACACCTTC. It yields the protein CASSVVDNYGYTF. This chain connects TRBV9 to TRBJ1-2; no clear D. CDR1 and CDR2 from the germline V gene are SGDLS and YYNGEE. The V end was cut by 0 bases, the J end by 1 base, with 4 bases between. The CDR3 extends over 13 amino acids.

The chain joins TRBV10-3 to TRBJ2-2, with 9 bases identical to TRBD1. Per germline, CDR1 ENHRY and CDR2 SYGVKD. The CDR3 is made up of 13 amino acids. V gave up 10 bases and J gave up 3 bases; unmatched junction bases: 3. This CDR3 is CATGQGYTGELFF. The CDR3 DNA reads TGTGCCACCGGACAGGGGTACACCGGGGAGCTGTTTTTT.

V gene TRBV14 combines with J gene TRBJ2-7; a weak D match, TRBD2 (6 bases). V lost 0 bases and J 1 base, leaving 19 bases between the germline ends. Germline V CDR1 and CDR2: SGHDN, FVKESK. The CDR3 consists of 18 residues. The CDR3 loop reads CASSQDRWTAGLSYEQYF. CDR3 bases: TGTGCCAGCAGCCAAGATCGGTGGACGGCGGGACTTTCCTACGAGCAGTACTTC.

With respect to this clone: This specimen includes other DNA sequences encoding the same CDR3. This chain's CDR3 is CAISETSGRYEQYF. The CDR3 DNA reads TGTGCCATCAGTGAGACTAGCGGGAGGTACGAGCAGTACTTC. The genes are TRBV10-3 and TRBJ2-7; TRBD2 aligns across 12 bases. The germline CDR1 and CDR2 sequences are ENHRY and SYGVKD. V trimming: 2 bases; J trimming: 4 bases; junction bases outside the gene matches: 0. This CDR3 spans 14 amino acids.

This chain uses TRBV28 with TRBJ1-2; possibly TRBD1 for D (6 bases). V lost 6 bases and J lost 8, with 19 bases in between. In germline, CDR1 is MDHEN, CDR2 SYDVKM. The CDR3 loop spans 14 amino acids. The CDR3 protein is CASSLPGGARGYTF. The DNA of the CDR3 is TGTGCCAGCAGCCTCCCCGGGGGCGCTAGAGGCTACACCTTC.

The chain joins TRBV28 to TRBJ1-3, with TRBD1 matching over 8 bases. CDR1 is MDHEN, CDR2 SYDVKM, per germline. V lost 5 bases and J lost 5; bases outside the gene matches: 5. The CDR3 runs to 14 residues. This chain's CDR3 is CASSGQGSRNTIYF. CDR3 in DNA: TGTGCCAGCAGTGGACAGGGTTCGAGAAACACCATATATTTT.

This chain links TRBV19 with TRBJ2-5, with D possibly matching TRBD2 (6 bases). Germline loops: CDR1 LNHDA, CDR2 SQIVND (reference sequence). The CDR3 extends over 14 amino acids. The ends were cut back, 2 bases at V and 4 bases at J, with 11 bases in the middle. The CDR3 is CASSITGGLETQYF. CDR3 DNA sequence: TGTGCCAGTAGTATAACTGGAGGGTTAGAGACCCAGTACTTC. The complete variable domain, with remaining parts taken from reference TRBV19 and TRBJ2-5, reads DGGITQSPKYLFRKEGQNVTLSCEQNLNHDAMYWYRQDPGQGLRLIYYSQIVNDFQKGDIAEGYSVSREKKESFPLTVTSAQKNPTAFYLCASSITGGLETQYFGPGTRLLVL.

V gene TRBV18 combines with J gene TRBJ1-1; 7 bases line up with TRBD1. The trim removed 6 bases at V and 4 bases at J, leaving 8 bases unmatched. CDR3 size: 14 residues. Germline V lookup: CDR1 KGHSH, CDR2 LQKENI. This chain's CDR3 is CASSSGGASTEAFF. The CDR3 DNA follows: TGTGCCAGCTCCTCAGGGGGGGCGAGCACTGAAGCTTTCTTT.

This clone was observed once. J is TRBJ1-5 and V is TRBV27; D perhaps matches TRBD1 (5 bases). V was trimmed by 6 bases and J by 2 bases, leaving 17 bases between them. Germline lookup yields CDR1 MNHEY and CDR2 SMNVEV (reference sequence). CDR3 length: 16 amino acids. The CDR3 loop reads CASSRRGAKGNQPQHF. The CDR3 DNA reads as TGTGCCAGCAGCCGACGCGGGGCTAAGGGCAATCAGCCCCAGCATTTT.

The V call is TRBV11-1, the J call TRBJ1-1; D gene uncertain. Germline values: CDR1 SGHAT, CDR2 FQDESV (reference sequence). The CDR3 contains 13 residues. V lost 6 bases to trimming and J lost 0 bases, with 8 bases between them. CDR3 protein: CASSRGMNTEAFF. The CDR3 coding sequence is TGTGCCAGCAGTCGGGGTATGAACACTGAAGCTTTCTTT.